This T cell receptor beta chain stems from a study of monozygotic twins with cystic fibrosis. Study-level information: With around 14 PCR cycles, barcoded libraries came from 2.5 to 3.5 micrograms of fragmented DNA. Study observations and caveats: Clonality was generally low (median approximately 0.009), higher in the most severe patients. Co-twins had the most similar V usage for 13 of 16 pairs, J for 8.

About this clone itself: As yet, its antigen is unknown.

Germline V gene lookup returns CDR1 SQVTM and CDR2 ANQGSEA. The V and J ends lost 5 bases and 3 bases respectively, with 19 bases between them. The CDR3 extends over 15 amino acids. Measured with immunoSEQ multiplex PCR; TCRdb has only the in-frame clones, and not every one. This sample carries about 29,000 clones, approximately 80% of them seen once, and the ten largest clones take roughly 0.85%. The TCR was taken from a girl aged 2-9 years with cystic fibrosis. The specimen sequenced was blood. V and J are TRBV29-1 and TRBJ1-1; unclear D gene. The DNA for the CDR3 is TGCAGCGTTAAACAGTTGCTCAGAGATGACACTGAAGCTTTCTTT. It yields the protein CSVKQLLRDDTEAFF.